A single sample is the source of the 32 T cell receptor beta chains below, sequenced in a study of control samples from healthy donors and cancer patients (dated by TCRdb to 2019 to 2021). Receptor amplification or capture employed the immunoSEQ multiplex PCR assay. As stored in TCRdb, this immuneACCESS dataset retains in-frame rearrangements with V and J assigned. A fraction of the clones does not appear; measured against another copy, unresolved V genes explain less than half of the discrepancy, and the remainder lacks a known reason. The sample table records tens of thousands of clones; about 90% of these occur just once. The biggest ten clones account for about 2% of the sample. Sequencing was performed on PBMCs. Receptor source: a woman in her sixties with head and neck cancer.

In this sample, this clone turned up a few times. The V call is TRBV5-4, the J call TRBJ2-1, with D unclear. CDR1 SGHNT and CDR2 YYREEE come from the germline V gene (reference sequence). This CDR3 is 12 amino acids long. V was trimmed by 4 bases and J by 10 bases, leaving 12 bases between them. The CDR3 protein is CASSQQTREQFF. CDR3 sequence (DNA): TGTGCCAGCAGCCAACAAACGCGGGAGCAGTTCTTC.

This clone was observed once. The chain carries TRBV2 and TRBJ2-2, with TRBD1 matching 9 bases. Germline-derived CDR1 and CDR2 are SNHLY and FYNNEI. V was clipped by 6 bases and J by 5 bases; unmatched bases: 7. CDR3 length equals 15 residues. The CDR3 nucleotides are TGTGCCAGCAGAACCGGGACAGGGCAAACCGGGGAGCTGTTTTTT. Protein sequence: CASRTGTGQTGELFF.

J is TRBJ1-1 and V is TRBV6-1; the D gene is possibly TRBD1 (6 bases). V lost 6 bases and J 0 bases, leaving 20 bases between the germline ends. This CDR3 has 17 residues. The germline V gene encodes CDR1 MNHNS and CDR2 SASEGT. CDR3 sequence (DNA): TGTGCCAGCAGAGAACGGGGGGTAGGGGACATGAACACTGAAGCTTTCTTT. Translating gives CASRERGVGDMNTEAFF.

V gene TRBV7-8 combines with J gene TRBJ2-1; D is uncertain. Germline CDR1 and CDR2: SGHVS and FQNEAQ. The germline V and J ends were trimmed by 4 bases and 9 bases, with 7 bases remaining between them. CDR3 length equals 11 residues. As DNA, the CDR3 is TGTGCCAGCAGCTGGGCGTTTGAGCAGTTCTTC. Its protein product is CASSWAFEQFF.

J is TRBJ1-2 and V is TRBV29-1; a weak D match, TRBD1 (5 bases). V lost 7 bases to trimming and J lost 1 base, with 16 bases between them. From germline, CDR1 is SQVTM and CDR2 ANQGSEA. The CDR3 totals 14 residues. CDR3 amino acids: CSAERQGVNYGYTF. CDR3 bases: TGCAGCGCGGAGCGTCAGGGCGTTAACTATGGCTACACCTTC.

The gene calls are TRBV6-5 and TRBJ2-7; TRBD1 is a possible D gene (6 bases). V was trimmed by 6 bases and J by 2 bases, leaving 11 bases between them. CDR1 and CDR2 (germline): MNHEY, SVGAGI. The CDR3 totals 13 residues. As DNA, the CDR3 is TGTGCCAGCAGGGCCCCAGGGGCCTACGAGCAGTACTTC. Its translation is CASRAPGAYEQYF.

The chain joins TRBV20-1 to TRBJ2-1, with 8 bases lining up with TRBD2. The CDR3 is 15 residues long. Germline V gene sequence: CDR1 DFQATT, CDR2 SNEGSKA (reference sequence). V lost 3 bases and J lost 0; bases outside the gene matches: 4. DNA for the CDR3: TGCAGTGCTAGTGTGAGCGGGGGCTCCTACAATGAGCAGTTCTTC. This codes for CSASVSGGSYNEQFF.

The J gene is TRBJ1-5, the V gene TRBV19; D unresolved. The germline V and J ends were trimmed by 4 bases and 3 bases, with 13 bases remaining between them. Germline V gene data show CDR1 as LNHDA and CDR2 as SQIVND (reference sequence). The CDR3 has 15 residues. The CDR3 region is CASSRILGYNQPQHF. The DNA of the CDR3 is TGTGCCAGTAGTAGAATTCTGGGCTACAATCAGCCCCAGCATTTT. The entire variable domain, with the rest obtained from reference TRBV19 and TRBJ1-5, is as follows: DGGITQSPKYLFRKEGQNVTLSCEQNLNHDAMYWYRQDPGQGLRLIYYSQIVNDFQKGDIAEGYSVSREKKESFPLTVTSAQKNPTAFYLCASSRILGYNQPQHFGDGTRLSIL.

This chain connects TRBV4-2 to TRBJ2-2; TRBD1 matches 7 bases. CDR1 is LGHNA, CDR2 YNFKEQ, per germline. The CDR3 loop spans 16 amino acids. The J segment lost 6 bases and the V segment lost 0 bases, leaving 7 bases of the junction unmatched. The CDR3 sequence: CASSQDWQGEPGELFF. The CDR3 DNA reads as TGTGCCAGCAGCCAAGATTGGCAGGGGGAGCCCGGGGAGCTGTTTTTT.

V is TRBV7-6 and J is TRBJ1-6, with 7 bases identical to TRBD1. CDR1 and CDR2 (germline): SGHVS, FNYEAQ. Trimming cost V 5 bases and J 9 bases; bases outside gene matches: 13. CDR3 size: 16 residues. The CDR3, as DNA: TGTGCCAGCAGCCCCGAGACAGGGCTGTTTGGTTCACCCCTCCACTTT. This translates into CASSPETGLFGSPLHF.

The chain uses TRBV9 and TRBJ2-5, with 12 bases that match TRBD2. Germline V gives CDR1 SGDLS, CDR2 YYNGEE. The CDR3 sequence is 16 residues long. After removal of 0 bases from V and 2 bases from J, the junction contained 2 bases not matched to a gene. This chain's CDR3 is CASSVGLAGEQETQYF. The DNA of the CDR3 is TGTGCCAGCAGCGTAGGACTAGCGGGAGAGCAAGAGACCCAGTACTTC.

The chain links TRBV10-1 to TRBJ2-5, with 10 bases lining up with TRBD2. From germline, CDR1 is WNHNN and CDR2 SYGVQD (reference sequence). V dropped 3 bases and J dropped 7; count of bases not matched to a gene: 5. The CDR3 is 14 amino acids. Written as DNA, the CDR3 is TGCGCCAGCAGTGATTCTAGCGGGAGTGGGACCCAGTACTTC. This encodes CASSDSSGSGTQYF.

Comment on this clone: The same CDR3 also results from other DNA sequences found in this sample. The V and J genes are TRBV28 and TRBJ1-2; D is undetermined. CDR1 and CDR2 from the germline V gene are MDHEN and SYDVKM. V lost 3 bases and J 2 bases, leaving 7 bases between the germline ends. The CDR3 runs 13 residues. The CDR3 sequence is CASSFSRNYGYTF. Here the CDR3 DNA reads TGTGCCAGCAGTTTTAGTCGGAACTATGGCTACACCTTC.

This rearrangement joins TRBV10-3 to TRBJ2-3; TRBD1 might be the D (6 bases). The CDR3 is made up of 16 amino acids. CDR1 and CDR2 from the germline V gene are ENHRY and SYGVKD. V shed 6 bases and J shed 4 bases, with 20 bases lying between them. The CDR3 DNA is TGTGCCATCAGCGTCCTAACAGGGTTTTCGGCAGATACGCAGTATTTT. This codes for CAISVLTGFSADTQYF.

J is TRBJ2-3 and V is TRBV7-6, with D possibly being TRBD2 (5 bases). From germline, CDR1 is SGHVS and CDR2 FNYEAQ. The V and J ends lost 0 bases and 7 bases respectively, with 17 bases between them. CDR3 size: 16 residues. As DNA, the CDR3 is TGTGCCAGCAGCTTAGCACCCGGAGGACTGACAAATACGCAGTATTTT. It codes for CASSLAPGGLTNTQYF.

This chain joins TRBV5-4 and TRBJ2-1; TRBD2 aligns across 8 bases. CDR1 and CDR2 from the germline V gene are SGHNT and YYREEE (reference sequence). The CDR3 is made up of 16 amino acids. The trim removed 4 bases at V and 4 bases at J, leaving 10 bases unmatched. The CDR3 region is CASSPYSGTLYNEQFF. CDR3 in DNA: TGTGCCAGCAGCCCCTATAGCGGGACCCTTTACAATGAGCAGTTCTTC.

The chain carries TRBV20-1 and TRBJ1-4; the D gene is possibly TRBD1 (5 bases). The CDR3 consists of 13 residues. The ends were cut back, 6 bases at V and 7 bases at J, with 15 bases in the middle. Germline V gene sequence: CDR1 DFQATT, CDR2 SNEGSKA (reference sequence). This CDR3 reads CSASAGQIEKLFF. The CDR3 DNA follows: TGCAGTGCCAGTGCCGGACAAATTGAAAAACTGTTTTTT.

V usage is TRBV6-5 and J usage is TRBJ1-6; TRBD1 matches at 7 bases. Germline CDR1 is MNHEY and CDR2 is SVGAGI. The ends lost 1 base at V and 7 bases at J; junction bases unmatched: 1. The CDR3 length is 14 residues. In DNA form, the CDR3 reads TGTGCCAGCAGTTACTACAGGGGCAATTCACCCCTCCACTTT. Protein sequence: CASSYYRGNSPLHF.

The J gene is TRBJ2-3, the V gene TRBV10-3; 15 positions match TRBD2. CDR3 size: 18 residues. Germline V CDR1 and CDR2: ENHRY, SYGVKD. V lost 6 bases, J lost 4 bases, and 11 bases stayed unmatched. The CDR3 loop reads CAISPAGTSGRRADTQYF. The CDR3 bases are TGTGCCATCAGCCCCGCTGGGACTAGCGGGAGGAGGGCAGATACGCAGTATTTT.

The J gene is TRBJ1-2, the V gene TRBV12-3 or TRBV12-4; unclear D gene. This CDR3 has 12 amino acids. V was shortened by 2 bases and J by 4 bases, with 5 bases between the two germline ends. CDR3 DNA sequence: TGTGCCAGCAGTTTAAACATCTATGGCTACACCTTC. Its translation: CASSLNIYGYTF.

J is TRBJ1-2 and V is TRBV7-9; perhaps TRBD1 as D (5 bases). The CDR3 consists of 14 residues. Per the germline V gene, CDR1 is SEHNR and CDR2 is FQNEAQ (reference sequence). Trimming took 5 bases from V and 5 from J, leaving 15 bases between them. The CDR3 DNA follows: TGTGCCAGCAGCCCCCACGACAGCAGTTATGGCTACACCTTC. Translation gives CASSPHDSSYGYTF.

The V and J genes are TRBV2 and TRBJ2-1; TRBD2 agrees at 7 bases. The CDR3 sequence is 16 residues long. CDR1 is SNHLY and CDR2 is FYNNEI in the germline V gene. J lost 8 bases, V lost 6 bases, and 16 bases had no gene match. The CDR3 nucleotides read TGTGCCAGCAGCGCCAATCTAGCGGTCGCGGTTGATGAGCAGTTCTTC. This sequence encodes CASSANLAVAVDEQFF.

The chain uses TRBV7-2 and TRBJ2-7; D gene unclear. Trimming removed 6 bases at V and 1 base at J, with 7 bases between. From germline, CDR1 is SGHTA and CDR2 FQGNSA. This CDR3 is 12 amino acids long. CDR3 sequence: CASRRDSYEQYF. In nucleotides, the CDR3 is TGTGCCAGCAGGAGAGATTCCTACGAGCAGTACTTC.

The chain joins TRBV14 to TRBJ2-1, with 8 bases matching TRBD1. This CDR3 contains 17 residues. V gave up 4 bases and J gave up 4 bases; unmatched junction bases: 12. Looked up from germline, CDR1 is SGHDN and CDR2 is FVKESK. The CDR3 loop is CASSPQDRVTFYNEQFF. In nucleotides, the CDR3 is TGTGCCAGCAGCCCTCAGGACAGGGTAACTTTTTACAATGAGCAGTTCTTC.

This sequence joins TRBV24-1 and TRBJ2-5; weak D call: TRBD2 (6 bases). Trimming took 3 bases from V and 1 from J, leaving 20 bases between them. Germline V gene data show CDR1 as KGHDR and CDR2 as SFDVKD. The CDR3 extends over 18 amino acids. This chain's CDR3 is CATSDTPWFGDSQETQYF. CDR3 DNA: TGTGCCACCAGTGATACACCCTGGTTCGGGGACTCCCAAGAGACCCAGTACTTC.

The chain couples TRBV6-5 to TRBJ1-1, with D unresolved. CDR1 MNHEY and CDR2 SVGAGI come from the germline V gene. V was clipped by 7 bases and J by 1 base, with 7 bases between them. There are 12 residues in the CDR3. The CDR3 sequence is CASKAANTEAFF. CDR3 sequence (DNA): TGTGCCAGCAAAGCAGCGAACACTGAAGCTTTCTTT.

V gene TRBV11-2 combines with J gene TRBJ1-1, with a possible D match to TRBD1 (5 bases). The CDR3 spans 16 residues. Germline CDR1 SGHAT, CDR2 FQNNGV. V lost 0 bases and J 1 base, leaving 12 bases between the germline ends. The CDR3 loop reads CASSLDAQGRNTEAFF. CDR3 coding DNA: TGTGCCAGCAGCTTAGATGCGCAGGGCAGGAACACTGAAGCTTTCTTT. Drawing the rest from reference TRBV11-2 and TRBJ1-1, the complete variable domain is EAGVAQSPRYKIIEKRQSVAFWCNPISGHATLYWYQQILGQGPKLLIQFQNNGVVDDSQLPKDRFSAERLKGVDSTLKIQPAKLEDSAVYLCASSLDAQGRNTEAFFGQGTRLTVV.

The CDR3 nucleotides read TGTGCCAGCAGCACGCGACTAGCGGGACGGCGGGAGACCCAGTACTTC. It encodes CASSTRLAGRRETQYF. The V gene is TRBV28, the J gene TRBJ2-5; the match to TRBD2 covers 11 bases. From germline, CDR1 is MDHEN and CDR2 SYDVKM. V was clipped by 6 bases and J by 5 bases; unmatched bases: 11. The CDR3 extends over 16 amino acids.

The chain combines TRBV3-1 (or the pseudogene TRBV3-2) with TRBJ2-5; TRBD2 matches 9 bases. This CDR3 region has 14 residues. V lost 5 bases, J lost 1 base, and 2 bases stayed unmatched. CDR1 and CDR2 from the germline V gene are LGHDT and YNNKEL (reference sequence). The CDR3 sequence is CASSFSGGQETQYF. The CDR3 DNA is TGTGCCAGCAGCTTTAGCGGGGGCCAAGAGACCCAGTACTTC.

V gene TRBV4-1 combines with J gene TRBJ2-7; 9 bases agree with TRBD1. CDR3 length: 19 amino acids. Germline values: CDR1 MGHRA, CDR2 YSYEKL. V lost 0 bases and J lost 2; bases outside the gene matches: 14. CDR3 residues: CASSQDSPGTGPSTYEQYF. Here the CDR3 DNA reads TGCGCCAGCAGCCAAGATTCCCCCGGGACAGGGCCAAGTACCTACGAGCAGTACTTC.

This chain connects TRBV19 to TRBJ2-2; unclear D gene. Deletions cut 1 base from V and 4 bases from J, with 13 bases between. CDR3 length: 16 amino acids. Looked up from germline, CDR1 is LNHDA and CDR2 is SQIVND (reference sequence). The CDR3 sequence is CASSIGATTLTGELFF. The CDR3 nucleotides are TGTGCCAGTAGTATAGGGGCTACAACACTCACCGGGGAGCTGTTTTTT.

V is TRBV7-6 and J is TRBJ1-1; D is undetermined. CDR1 SGHVS and CDR2 FNYEAQ come from the germline V gene. The length of the CDR3 is 13 residues. With 2 bases removed from V and 2 bases from J, the gap between germline ends came to 6 bases. The CDR3 loop reads CASSLRGNTEAFF. The CDR3 DNA is TGTGCCAGCAGCTTACGGGGAAACACTGAAGCTTTCTTT.